These 10 T cell receptor beta chains were sequenced from one sample in a study of blood T cell repertoires in COVID-19 (TCRdb year 2020). Library generation was performed with the immunoSEQ multiplex PCR assay. Here the immuneACCESS table is served through TCRdb, limited to in-frame sequences with V and J called. Missing clones are a known gap in these copies; in checked studies unresolved V genes cover under half, and the rest lacks a known reason. This sample is represented by tens of thousands of clones; approximately 89% of them were singletons. Around 2.1% of the sample rests with the top ten. Input material: peripheral blood. These TCRs come from a man aged 45-60 years with acute or convalescent COVID-19.

The chain joins TRBV15 to TRBJ2-1; perhaps TRBD2 as D (5 bases). Trimming removed 1 base at V and 15 bases at J, with 16 bases between. Per germline, CDR1 LNHNV and CDR2 YYDKDF (reference sequence). The CDR3 is 13 residues long. DNA of the CDR3: TGTGCCACCAGCAGAGTACCTAGCCAAGGATTGTTCTTC. Translating it yields CATSRVPSQGLFF.

The gene calls are TRBV29-1 and TRBJ1-3; TRBD1 matches at 8 bases. Germline V gives CDR1 SQVTM, CDR2 ANQGSEA. CDR3 length equals 16 residues. V shed 3 bases, J shed 0 bases, and the junction held 7 bases outside the gene matches. The CDR3 nucleotides are TGCAGCGTTGACGGATGGGACAGGCTCTCTGGAAACACCATATATTTT. It translates to CSVDGWDRLSGNTIYF.

The chain recombines TRBV3-1 (or the pseudogene TRBV3-2) with TRBJ1-4; 7 bases are a match to TRBD1. V was pared by 3 bases and J by 8 bases, with 12 bases of the junction left unmatched. The CDR3 runs 16 residues. Germline CDR1 reads LGHDT; CDR2 reads YNNKEL (reference sequence). The CDR3 sequence is CASSQRTGPMAEKLFF. CDR3 DNA sequence: TGTGCCAGCAGCCAGCGGACAGGACCAATGGCGGAAAAACTGTTTTTT.

The CDR3 loop reads CASSFGQGGTGELFF. As DNA, the CDR3 is TGTGCCAGCAGCTTTGGACAGGGAGGGACCGGGGAGCTGTTTTTT. This chain joins TRBV5-5 and TRBJ2-2; perhaps TRBD1 as D (8 bases). With 2 bases removed from V and 5 bases from J, the gap between germline ends came to 13 bases. This CDR3 is built from 15 residues. Per the germline V gene, CDR1 is SGHKS and CDR2 is YYEKEE (reference sequence).

The V and J genes are TRBV2 and TRBJ2-5; D unresolved. The germline CDR1 and CDR2 sequences are SNHLY and FYNNEI. The CDR3 has 13 amino acids. V was trimmed by 3 bases and J by 0 bases, leaving 5 bases between them. CDR3 in amino acids: CASSELYQETQYF. CDR3 coding DNA: TGTGCCAGCAGTGAGTTATACCAAGAGACCCAGTACTTC.

The rearrangement uses TRBV3-1 (or the pseudogene TRBV3-2) and TRBJ2-7, with 14 bases that match TRBD2. The V segment lost 4 bases and the J segment 6 bases; nucleotides outside the gene matches: 5. The CDR3 covers 15 residues. From germline, CDR1 is LGHDT and CDR2 YNNKEL (reference sequence). CDR3 protein: CASSLGLAGGGEQYF. The CDR3 coding sequence is TGTGCCAGCAGCCTCGGACTAGCGGGAGGTGGCGAGCAGTACTTC.

The rearrangement uses TRBV5-1 and TRBJ2-3; D not resolved. The CDR3 consists of 16 residues. V was cut by 0 bases and J by 1 base, with 12 bases left in between. CDR1 and CDR2 (germline): SGHRS, YFSETQ. The CDR3 DNA reads TGCGCCAGCAGCTTGGTCGCCTTTCCGGGCACAGATACGCAGTATTTT. Its protein product is CASSLVAFPGTDTQYF.

V gene TRBV28 combines with J gene TRBJ1-1; 7 positions agree with TRBD1. From germline, CDR1 is MDHEN and CDR2 SYDVKM. CDR3 length: 13 amino acids. The ends lost 5 bases at V and 4 bases at J; junction bases unmatched: 4. CDR3 protein: CASSEQGFTEAFF. In DNA, the CDR3 is TGTGCCAGCAGTGAACAGGGGTTCACTGAAGCTTTCTTT.

V gene TRBV18 combines with J gene TRBJ2-7; 9 bases are a match to TRBD1. This CDR3 region has 15 residues. J gave up 5 bases and V 3 bases, and 8 bases lay outside the gene matches. The germline V gene has CDR1 KGHSH and CDR2 LQKENI. The CDR3 loop is CASSPSRDRAHEQYV. CDR3 DNA sequence: TGTGCCAGCTCACCGTCCAGGGACAGGGCCCACGAGCAGTACGTC.

The rearrangement uses TRBV5-6 and TRBJ1-5; no clear D gene. The length of the CDR3 is 14 residues. Trimming took off 0 bases at V and 4 bases at J, with 8 bases between the two ends. CDR1 and CDR2 (germline): SGHDT, YYEEEE. The CDR3: CASSLAGRNQPQHF. The CDR3 region has the DNA TGTGCCAGCAGCTTGGCCGGGAGGAATCAGCCCCAGCATTTT.